The 6 T cell receptor beta chains in this list originate from one sample, sequenced in a study of OX40 agonist ivuxolimab in advanced cancers. The method was immunoSEQ multiplex PCR; TCRdb's version includes in-frame clones alone and lacks a portion of them. This sample has some 100,000 clones; 75% to 95% occur once, and the top ten carry approximately 0.54%. Sequencing used CD4+ or CD8+ T cells sorted from blood, obtained in a trial of the OX40 agonist ivuxolimab. These TCRs come from an adult with an advanced solid tumor such as melanoma, head and neck, liver or kidney cancer.

This clone was recorded only once. The rearrangement uses TRBV5-1 and TRBJ1-2; D call uncertain. Per germline, CDR1 SGHRS and CDR2 YFSETQ. The ends were cut back, 6 bases at V and 6 bases at J, with 15 bases in the middle. CDR3 size: 13 residues. CDR3 nucleotide sequence: TGCGCCAGCACATCACAGCCCCAAAATGGCTACACCTTC. It codes for CASTSQPQNGYTF.

J is TRBJ2-1 and V is TRBV7-9; D gene ambiguous. The CDR3 covers 16 residues. Germline CDR1 and CDR2: SEHNR and FQNEAQ (reference sequence). V dropped 3 bases and J dropped 0 bases, with 12 bases sitting between them. The chain's CDR3 is CASSFSYGRSYNEQFF. The CDR3 DNA follows: TGTGCCAGCAGCTTCTCCTATGGCCGCTCCTACAATGAGCAGTTCTTC.

The rearrangement joins TRBV28 to TRBJ1-1; possible D gene TRBD1, 6 bases. The ends were cut back, 3 bases at V and 1 base at J, with 12 bases in the middle. This CDR3 contains 15 residues. Germline V gene sequence: CDR1 MDHEN, CDR2 SYDVKM. The CDR3 nucleotides are TGTGCCAGCAGTTTCCAACAGGGTTGGAACACTGAAGCTTTCTTT. Protein sequence: CASSFQQGWNTEAFF.

This rearrangement joins TRBV10-3 to TRBJ1-1; a weak D match, TRBD1 (6 bases). The length of the CDR3 is 12 residues. In germline, CDR1 is ENHRY, CDR2 SYGVKD. V was clipped by 0 bases and J by 14 bases, with 13 bases between them. The CDR3 region is CAISESLERGFF. The CDR3 DNA reads TGTGCCATCAGTGAGTCTTTGGAGAGGGGGTTCTTT.

This clone was counted a single time. Other DNA sequences in the sample encode the same CDR3. This chain connects TRBV5-6 to TRBJ1-2; the D gene is possibly TRBD1 (6 bases). Germline CDR1 SGHDT, CDR2 YYEEEE. V was shortened by 3 bases and J by 2 bases, with 11 bases between the two germline ends. The CDR3 extends over 14 amino acids. CDR3 bases: TGTGCCAGCAGCTACCGCACAGGGAACTATGGCTACACCTTC. It codes for CASSYRTGNYGYTF.

Notes on this clone: Additional DNA sequences in this sample encode the identical CDR3. V gene TRBV7-2 combines with J gene TRBJ1-3, with TRBD1 as a possible D gene (5 bases). CDR3 length equals 15 residues. Germline lookup yields CDR1 SGHTA and CDR2 FQGNSA. Trimming stripped 0 bases from V and 2 bases from J, with 8 bases between. The CDR3 region has the DNA TGTGCCAGCAGCTTAGCGGGGGGGGCTGGAAACACCATATATTTT. Protein sequence: CASSLAGGAGNTIYF.